This TCR beta chain was captured by sequencing in a study of blood T cells in healthy people across ages. For the study at large: Template switching retrieved approximately one barcoded beta molecule for each two T cells.

A second PCR, run for roughly 7 to 11 cycles, used a sample-barcoded 5' primer plus a J-beta primer mix. TCRdb called the 5' RACE reads again in MiXCR, with one record for every CDR3 protein. The sample lists about 1.4 million distinct CDR3 sequences, around 59% occurring once. The length of the CDR3 is 15 residues. The germline V and J ends were trimmed by 0 bases and 5 bases, with 8 bases remaining between them. Germline CDR1 reads SGHVS; CDR2 reads FNYEAQ. This clonotype was observed a few times. The chain recombines TRBV7-6 with TRBJ1-6, with no clear D. This TCR derives from a man younger than 35 in good health. The sample comprised blood. The DNA of the CDR3 is TGTGCCAGCAGCTTAGCAGGTTCCAATAATTCACCCCTCCACTTT. It specifies CASSLAGSNNSPLHF.